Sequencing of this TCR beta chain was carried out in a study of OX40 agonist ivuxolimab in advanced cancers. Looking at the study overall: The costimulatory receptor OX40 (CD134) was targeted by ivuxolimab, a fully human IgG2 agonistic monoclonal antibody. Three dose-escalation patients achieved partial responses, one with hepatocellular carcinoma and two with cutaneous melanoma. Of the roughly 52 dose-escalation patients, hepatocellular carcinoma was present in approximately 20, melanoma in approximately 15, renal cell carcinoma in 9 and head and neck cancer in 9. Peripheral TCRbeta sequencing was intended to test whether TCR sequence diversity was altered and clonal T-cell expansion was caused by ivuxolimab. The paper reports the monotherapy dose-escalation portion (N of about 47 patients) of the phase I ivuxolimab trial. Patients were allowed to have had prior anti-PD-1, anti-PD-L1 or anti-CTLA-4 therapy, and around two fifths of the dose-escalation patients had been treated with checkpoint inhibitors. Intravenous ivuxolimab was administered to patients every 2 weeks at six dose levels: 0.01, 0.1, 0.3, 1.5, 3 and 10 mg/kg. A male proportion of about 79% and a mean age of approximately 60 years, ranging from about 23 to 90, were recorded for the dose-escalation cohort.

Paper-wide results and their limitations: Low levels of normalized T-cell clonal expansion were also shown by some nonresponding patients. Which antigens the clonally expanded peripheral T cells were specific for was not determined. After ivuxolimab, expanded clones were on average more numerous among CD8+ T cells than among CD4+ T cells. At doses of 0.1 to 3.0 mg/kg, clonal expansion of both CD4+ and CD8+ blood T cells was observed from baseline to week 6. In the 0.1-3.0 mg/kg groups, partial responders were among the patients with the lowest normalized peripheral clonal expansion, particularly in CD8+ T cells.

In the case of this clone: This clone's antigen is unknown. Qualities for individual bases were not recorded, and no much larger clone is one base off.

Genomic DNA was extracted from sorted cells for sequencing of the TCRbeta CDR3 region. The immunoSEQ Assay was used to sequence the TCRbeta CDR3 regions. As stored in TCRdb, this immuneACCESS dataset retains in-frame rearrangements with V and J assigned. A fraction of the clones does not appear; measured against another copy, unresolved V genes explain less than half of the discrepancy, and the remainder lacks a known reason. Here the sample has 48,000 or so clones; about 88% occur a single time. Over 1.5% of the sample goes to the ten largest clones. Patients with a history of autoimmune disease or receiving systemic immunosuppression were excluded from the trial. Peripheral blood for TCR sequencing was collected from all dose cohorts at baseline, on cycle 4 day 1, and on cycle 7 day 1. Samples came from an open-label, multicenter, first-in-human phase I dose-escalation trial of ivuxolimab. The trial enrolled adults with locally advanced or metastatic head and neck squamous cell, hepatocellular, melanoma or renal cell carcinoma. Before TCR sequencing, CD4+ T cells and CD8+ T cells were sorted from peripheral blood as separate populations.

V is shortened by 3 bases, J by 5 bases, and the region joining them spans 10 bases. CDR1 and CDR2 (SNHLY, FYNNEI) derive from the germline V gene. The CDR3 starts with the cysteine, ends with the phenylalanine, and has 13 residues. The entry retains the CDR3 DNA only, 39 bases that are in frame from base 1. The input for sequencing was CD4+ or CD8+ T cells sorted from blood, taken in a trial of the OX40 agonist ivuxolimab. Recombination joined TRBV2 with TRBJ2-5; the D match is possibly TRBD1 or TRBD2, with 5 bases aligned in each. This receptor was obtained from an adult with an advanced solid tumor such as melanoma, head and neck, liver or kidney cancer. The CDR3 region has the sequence CASSEGPVETQYF. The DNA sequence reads TGTGCCAGCAGTGAGGGACCGGTGGAGACCCAGTACTTC.